This TCR beta chain was retrieved from a study of T cell responses to AZD1222 COVID-19 vaccine (dated by TCRdb to the early 2020s). Concerning the study at large: A total of just over 230 trial participants underwent TCR sequencing, of whom nearly 210 received two doses of AZD1222 and roughly 25 received two doses of the MenACWY control vaccine. Trial participants were enrolled into age subgroups of 18-55, 56-69 and 70-plus years, which contained about 150, 27 and 61 TCR-sequenced participants, respectively. What the study reported, not specific to this receptor: After two AZD1222 doses, spike-specific TCR breadth and depth were significantly higher than at day 0 and than in MenACWY recipients. Because no day 14 peak-response samples were available, the repertoires could be characterized only after the peak T cell response. Reportedly, almost half of the unique spike-specific TCRs recognized epitopes lying outside the regions that are mutated in the B.1.351 and B.1.1.7 variants. In the small 56-69-year group, the increase in depth fell short of significance, most likely because of low power. The whole spike protein was spanned by vaccine-associated CD4 TCRs, and dominant responses were seen in regions 160-218 and 743-854. Participants were mostly white British, with more females than males. The authors suggested clonal diversity may have been underestimated. Only five to seven AZD1222 recipients were SARS-CoV-2 seropositive at baseline, limiting conclusions about previously exposed vaccinees.

The CDR3 regions of human TCRbeta chains were analyzed by immunosequencing. On the authors' methods: TCRs in the repertoires were compared against a reference library of SARS-CoV-2-specific TCRs that had been generated with the MIRA antigen-specificity platform. Breadth meant the fraction of unique TCRs that were SARS-CoV-2-associated, whereas depth meant the fraction of total T cells that were SARS-CoV-2-associated. Using the MIRA data, each spike-specific TCR was assigned both to the spike region to which the TCR was reactive and to a CD4 or CD8 class. Log10-transformed breadth and depth values were compared by one-way ANOVA with Sidak's multiple comparisons tests. The table comes from immuneACCESS by way of TCRdb, which keeps in-frame sequences with V and J called. Part of the clones is missing from these tables; in studies checked, under half for an unresolved V gene and the rest for unknown reasons. The D gene and trimming were derived from the DNA, and the V and J assignments and clone size from that table. This sample gives roughly 42,000 clones in total; roughly 88% of them show up just once. In total, the top ten clones hold roughly 29% of the sample.

The time point label on this specimen signifies: about 28 days (+/-7) after the second vaccine dose. The treatment or condition label on this specimen signifies: meningococcal conjugate vaccine given as trial control. Vaccinee samples were obtained from the UK trials COV001 and COV002, which included a single-blind randomized controlled phase 2/3 trial of AZD1222 (ChAdOx1 nCoV-19) in healthy adults. Trial participant PBMC samples were collected at day 0 and day 28 after the second dose for TCRbeta chain sequencing. CDR1 and CDR2, looked up from the germline V gene, are SGHNT and YENEEA. Trimming leaves V shorter by 3 bases and J shorter by 7 bases, with the junction holding 4 bases beyond the gene matches. The CDR3 numbers 14 residues from cysteine through phenylalanine. Only the CDR3 DNA is retained, 42 bases long and in frame from the first base. Remarks on this clone: Its antigen is not yet known. Base qualities are not provided; no much larger clone lies one nucleotide away.

The rearrangement combines TRBV11-3 with TRBJ2-1, with 9 bases matching TRBD1. The sample was peripheral blood, taken 28 days after the second dose of the MenACWY control vaccine. The sequence derives from an adult who received the MenACWY meningococcal vaccine as a control. The CDR3 region reads CASSFRDRDNEQFF. The sequenced DNA: TGTGCCAGCAGCTTCCGGGACAGGGATAATGAGCAGTTCTTC.